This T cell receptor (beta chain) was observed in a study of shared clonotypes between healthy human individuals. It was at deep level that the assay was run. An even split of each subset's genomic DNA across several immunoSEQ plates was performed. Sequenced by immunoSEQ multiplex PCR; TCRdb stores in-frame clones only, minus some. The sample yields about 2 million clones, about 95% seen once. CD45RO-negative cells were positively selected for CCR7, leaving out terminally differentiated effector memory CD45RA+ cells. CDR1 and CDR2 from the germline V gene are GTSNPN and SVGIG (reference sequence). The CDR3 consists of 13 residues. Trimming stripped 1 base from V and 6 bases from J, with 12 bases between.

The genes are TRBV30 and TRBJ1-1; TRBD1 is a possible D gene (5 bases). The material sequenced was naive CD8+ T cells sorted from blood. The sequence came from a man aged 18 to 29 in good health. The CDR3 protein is CAWSGGANAEAFF. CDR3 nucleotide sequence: TGTGCCTGGAGTGGCGGGGCGAATGCTGAAGCTTTCTTT.